One T cell receptor (beta chain) is described in this entry. Source study methods: Reference gene primer amplification in the assay estimated nucleated cell counts. Assay used: immunoSEQ multiplex PCR; TCRdb lists only in-frame clones, some missing. V and J calls and clone size are copied from that table; D and trimming were computed from the DNA. The repertoire holds fewer than 300,000 clones, with roughly 84% as singletons. This entry is derived from a study of blood T cell repertoires in COVID-19. For the study at large: Spain, Italy and the United States supplied samples that represented acute and convalescent COVID-19. From T cells, B-cell-depleted T cells, or PBMCs came the material, which was cDNA or gDNA.

Germline V lookup: CDR1 SGDLS, CDR2 YYNGEE. The V end was cut by 4 bases, the J end by 1 base, with 12 bases between. The CDR3 is 14 residues long. Sequencing was done on a sample of peripheral blood. The rearrangement uses TRBV9 and TRBJ2-7; D is perhaps TRBD1 (5 bases). The TCR sequence derives from a young woman with acute or convalescent COVID-19. CDR3: CASSLGASSYEQYF. CDR3 DNA sequence: TGTGCCAGCAGCCTAGGGGCCAGTTCCTACGAGCAGTACTTC.